The present TCR beta chain was sequenced within a study of shared T cell receptors in the human thymus. This CDR3 has 13 residues. Germline V gives CDR1 SGHRS, CDR2 YFSETQ. The V gene lost 4 bases and the J gene lost 6 bases, with 12 bases spanning the gap. Sequencing was performed with immunoSEQ multiplex PCR; in TCRdb, only in-frame clones are kept and a portion is missing. The sample contains 700,000 to 750,000 clones, 80% to 90% of which appear only once. The same sample was also used in a study of human thymus T cells. Turning to that study: Infants served as donors; they were healthy and Finnish and were having corrective surgery for congenital heart defects. Resections that were taken during corrective heart surgery supplied the thymus tissue. Related research described thymic repertoires that were highly overlapping among unrelated individuals.

The rearrangement links TRBV5-1 to TRBJ2-3; D might be TRBD2 (5 bases). This TCR was recovered from a girl less than two years old with a congenital heart defect. Sequenced sample: thymocytes. Here the CDR3 reads CASSPLLADTQYF. In nucleotides, the CDR3 is TGCGCCAGCAGCCCCCTCTTAGCGGATACGCAGTATTTT.